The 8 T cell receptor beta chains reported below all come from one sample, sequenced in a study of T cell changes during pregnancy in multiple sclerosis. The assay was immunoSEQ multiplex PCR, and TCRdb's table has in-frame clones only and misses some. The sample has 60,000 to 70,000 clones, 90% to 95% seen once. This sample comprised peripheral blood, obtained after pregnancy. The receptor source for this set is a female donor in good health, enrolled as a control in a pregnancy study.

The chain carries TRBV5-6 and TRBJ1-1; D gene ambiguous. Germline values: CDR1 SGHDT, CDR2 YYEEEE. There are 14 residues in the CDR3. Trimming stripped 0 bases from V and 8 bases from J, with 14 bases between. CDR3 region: CASSLGTGIPEAFF. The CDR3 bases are TGTGCCAGCAGCTTGGGTACCGGGATCCCCGAAGCTTTCTTT. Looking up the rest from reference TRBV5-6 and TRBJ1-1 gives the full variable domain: DAGVTQSPTHLIKTRGQQVTLRCSPKSGHDTVSWYQQALGQGPQFIFQYYEEEERQRGNFPDRFSGHQFPNYSSELNVNALLLGDSALYLCASSLGTGIPEAFFGQGTRLTVV.

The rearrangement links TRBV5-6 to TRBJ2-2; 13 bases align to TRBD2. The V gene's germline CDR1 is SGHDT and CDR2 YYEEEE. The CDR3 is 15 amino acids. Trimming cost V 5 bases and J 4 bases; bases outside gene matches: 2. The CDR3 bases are TGTGCCAGCAGTCGACTAGCGGGGGGCACCGGGGAGCTGTTTTTT. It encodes CASSRLAGGTGELFF.

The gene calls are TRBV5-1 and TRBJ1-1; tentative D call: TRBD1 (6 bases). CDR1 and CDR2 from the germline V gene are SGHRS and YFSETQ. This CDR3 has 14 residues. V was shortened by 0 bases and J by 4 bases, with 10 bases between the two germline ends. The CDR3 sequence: CASSLGGGPTEAFF. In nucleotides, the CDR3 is TGCGCCAGCAGCTTGGGTGGGGGCCCCACTGAAGCTTTCTTT.

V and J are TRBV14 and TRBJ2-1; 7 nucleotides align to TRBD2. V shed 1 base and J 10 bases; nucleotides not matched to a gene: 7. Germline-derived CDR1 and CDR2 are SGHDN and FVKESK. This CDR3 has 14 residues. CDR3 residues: CASSQGGSGREQFF. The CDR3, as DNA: TGTGCCAGCAGCCAAGGGGGTAGCGGGCGGGAGCAGTTCTTC.

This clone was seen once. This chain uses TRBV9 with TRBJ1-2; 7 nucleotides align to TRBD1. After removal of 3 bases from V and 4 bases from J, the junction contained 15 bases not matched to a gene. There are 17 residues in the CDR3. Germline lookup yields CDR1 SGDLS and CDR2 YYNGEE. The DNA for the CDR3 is TGTGCCAGCAGCGAGACAAACAGGGGAAATAACATCTATGGCTACACCTTC. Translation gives CASSETNRGNNIYGYTF.

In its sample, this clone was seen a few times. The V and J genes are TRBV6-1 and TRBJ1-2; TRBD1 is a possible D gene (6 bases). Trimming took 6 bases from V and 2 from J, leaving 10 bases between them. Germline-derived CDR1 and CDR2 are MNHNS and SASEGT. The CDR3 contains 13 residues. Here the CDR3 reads CASRLDSNYGYTF. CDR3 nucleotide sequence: TGTGCCAGCAGGTTGGACAGCAACTATGGCTACACCTTC.

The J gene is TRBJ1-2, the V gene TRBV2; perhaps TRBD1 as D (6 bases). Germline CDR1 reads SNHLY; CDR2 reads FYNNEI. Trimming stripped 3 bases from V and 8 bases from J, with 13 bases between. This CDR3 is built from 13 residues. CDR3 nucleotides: TGTGCCAGCAGTGACGGCAGGGGCTACGGCTACACCTTC. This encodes CASSDGRGYGYTF. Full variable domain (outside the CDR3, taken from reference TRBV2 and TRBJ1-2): EPEVTQTPSHQVTQMGQEVILRCVPISNHLYFYWYRQILGQKVEFLVSFYNNEISEKSEIFDDQFSVERPDGSNFTLKIRSTKLEDSAMYFCASSDGRGYGYTFGSGTRLTVV.

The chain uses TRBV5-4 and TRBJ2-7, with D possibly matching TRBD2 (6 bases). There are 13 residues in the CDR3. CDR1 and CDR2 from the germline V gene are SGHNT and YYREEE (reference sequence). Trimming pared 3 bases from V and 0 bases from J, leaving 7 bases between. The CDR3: CASSSGGSYEQYF. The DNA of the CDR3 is TGTGCCAGCAGCTCCGGGGGCTCCTACGAGCAGTACTTC.